This TCR beta chain stems from a study of blood T cell dynamics during melanoma immunotherapy. The overall study: Standard first-line treatment here was pembrolizumab or nivolumab plus ipilimumab in metastatic melanoma.

Measured with immunoSEQ multiplex PCR; TCRdb has only the in-frame clones, and not every one. The sample consists of under 9,500 clones, approximately 89% of them appearing once. CDR3 length: 14 amino acids. In germline, CDR1 is SGHDT, CDR2 YYEEEE. The ends were cut back, 7 bases at V and 3 bases at J, with 17 bases in the middle. Time point reported: week 3, after first cycle of checkpoint inhibitor. Blood was drawn before treatment and at week 3 after checkpoint blockade. Apart from a couple of fast progressors, RECIST 1.1 response was judged 12 weeks post-infusion. Patients had no prior systemic cancer treatment, immunosuppressants or other active cancers.

The material sequenced was blood, taken from a patient treated with checkpoint blockade. V is TRBV5-6 and J is TRBJ2-7, with D perhaps given as TRBD1 or TRBD2 (5 bases each). The clonotype originates from a human donor with melanoma. The CDR3 region has the DNA TGTGCCAGCTCGACCACGGGACGAAACTACGAGCAGTACTTC. Amino acids: CASSTTGRNYEQYF.